A selection of T cell receptor beta chains follows, all from one sample in a study of blood T cells in healthy people across ages. TCRdb called the 5' RACE reads again in MiXCR, with one record for every CDR3 protein. The data contain 700,000 or so distinct CDR3 sequences, roughly 41% of them singletons. The sequencing input was blood. The receptors derive from a man at least 80 years old in good health. Each CDR3 is given with its conserved first and last residue. A D gene is named only where the DNA matches it firmly. Not every row has a clone size; where given, it reads once, few, many or a size class.

clone_size d_call cdr3_length j_call v_call cdr3_aa cdr3_nt
. TRBD1 14 TRBJ1-5 TRBV18 CASSQGQGRQPQHF TGTGCCAGCTCCCAGGGACAGGGGCGTCAGCCCCAGCATTTT
. TRBD2 17 TRBJ2-3 TRBV10-3 CAIRGTSGGAISDTQYF TGTGCCATCAGGGGGACTAGCGGGGGGGCAATCTCAGATACGCAGTATTTT
few . 14 TRBJ2-1 TRBV7-9 CASSLALPGSEQFF TGTGCCAGCAGCTTAGCACTGCCGGGGAGTGAGCAGTTCTTC
few TRBD2 14 TRBJ2-7 TRBV7-8 CASSLNSGRGEQYF TGTGCCAGCAGCTTAAATAGCGGGAGGGGAGAGCAGTACTTC
. TRBD1 19 TRBJ1-5 TRBV2 CASSARDRGPIAGNQPQHF TGTGCCAGCAGTGCCCGGGACAGGGGGCCGATTGCTGGCAATCAGCCCCAGCATTTT
. . 13 TRBJ2-7 TRBV25-1 CASRADPGYEQYF TGTGCCAGCAGAGCAGACCCAGGGTACGAGCAGTACTTC
. . 15 TRBJ1-2 TRBV28 CASSLPNLRGNGYTF TGTGCCAGCAGCTTACCGAACCTTAGAGGGAATGGCTACACCTTC
few TRBD1 14 TRBJ2-3 TRBV10-3 CAISRGQFTDTQYF TGTGCCATCAGCCGGGGACAGTTTACAGATACGCAGTATTTT
. TRBD1 17 TRBJ2-7 TRBV11-1 CASSRRGRGQGHDEQYF TGTGCCAGCAGCCGGAGGGGAAGGGGACAGGGCCACGACGAGCAGTACTTC
. TRBD2 13 TRBJ2-7 TRBV6-2/TRBV6-3 CTSSYISGSEQYF TGTACCAGCAGTTACATCAGCGGGAGCGAGCAGTACTTC
few . 15 TRBJ2-7 TRBV7-2 CASSSVAEGSYEQYF TGTGCCAGCAGCTCCGTAGCGGAGGGCTCCTACGAGCAGTACTTC
. . 17 TRBJ2-2 TRBV7-3 CASSLSGLTSNTGELFF TGTGCCAGCAGCTTGTCGGGGTTGACTTCGAACACCGGGGAGCTGTTTTTT
. . 14 TRBJ2-7 TRBV3-1 CASRRTLSSYEQYF TGTGCCAGCAGGCGGACGTTAAGCTCCTACGAGCAGTACTTC
few TRBD2 15 TRBJ2-7 TRBV5-6 CASSTGLAGGPKQYF TGTGCCAGCAGCACGGGACTAGCGGGGGGACCGAAGCAGTACTTC
. . 13 TRBJ1-1 TRBV20-1 CSARNEVLREAFF TGCAGTGCTAGAAACGAGGTCCTGCGTGAAGCTTTCTTT
. . 13 TRBJ2-7 TRBV7-9 CASSLRPTYEQYF TGTGCCAGCAGCTTAAGGCCGACCTACGAGCAGTACTTC
many TRBD2 14 TRBJ2-3 TRBV27 CASSVAGNTDTQYF TGTGCCAGCAGTGTAGCGGGTAACACAGATACGCAGTATTTT
. TRBD1 13 TRBJ2-1 TRBV20-1 CSAPRTGYNEQFF TGCAGTGCGCCACGGACAGGGTACAATGAGCAGTTCTTC
many . 15 TRBJ1-1 TRBV7-3 CASSLTADDRSEAFF TGTGCCAGCAGCTTAACGGCCGATGACAGGTCTGAAGCTTTCTTT
. . 12 TRBJ2-7 TRBV6-2/TRBV6-3 CASKTESYEQYF TGTGCCAGCAAGACGGAGAGCTACGAGCAGTACTTC
few TRBD1 15 TRBJ2-7 TRBV27 CASSSPGQGHNEQYF TGTGCCAGCAGTTCACCGGGACAGGGACACAATGAGCAGTACTTC
many TRBD2 15 TRBJ2-2 TRBV4-3 CASSQLARNTGELFF TGCGCCAGCAGTCAACTAGCGAGGAACACCGGGGAGCTGTTTTTT
. TRBD2 18 TRBJ2-3 TRBV7-8 CASSFASGGAVYPDTQYF TGTGCCAGCAGCTTCGCTAGCGGGGGGGCCGTCTATCCAGATACGCAGTATTTT
. TRBD1 15 TRBJ1-2 TRBV20-1 CSARDRRQGAHGYTF TGCAGTGCTAGAGATAGGAGACAGGGGGCTCATGGCTACACCTTC
. . 15 TRBJ2-3 TRBV12-3/TRBV12-4 CASSEHRASADTQYF TGTGCCAGCAGTGAACACAGAGCCAGCGCAGATACGCAGTATTTT
. TRBD1 13 TRBJ2-2 TRBV11-3 CASRGQGGGELFF TGTGCCAGCAGGGGACAGGGTGGCGGGGAGCTGTTTTTT
. . 14 TRBJ2-1 TRBV4-1 CASSQGWGWNEQFF TGCGCCAGCAGCCAAGGGTGGGGTTGGAATGAGCAGTTCTTC
. . 14 TRBJ1-6 TRBV7-2 CASGNEGVVSPLHF TGTGCCAGCGGTAATGAGGGGGTAGTTTCACCCCTCCACTTT